This is a list of T cell receptor beta chains from one sample in a study of regulatory T cells in long-lasting Graves disease. MiXCR was run by TCRdb on the multiplex PCR reads, yielding one entry per CDR3 protein. The sample has a few hundred thousand distinct CDR3 sequences; around 20% are singletons. The sample was peripheral blood mononuclear cells (PBMCs), taken at new diagnosis, from a patient treated with antithyroid drugs. These receptors all stem from a female donor with Graves disease. CDR3s include the opening cysteine and the closing phenylalanine or tryptophan. A D gene is named only where the DNA matches it firmly. Clone size is given for some rows only: seen once, a few or many times, or a class if the clone is expanded.

.,many,TRBJ2-3,TRBV18,TGTGCCAGCTCACCACCCCAGGAGAGAGATACGCAGTATTTT,CASSPPQERDTQYF
.,many,TRBJ2-1,TRBV2,TGTGCCAGCAGGCCGGGACACAGCTCCTACAATGAGCAGTTCTTC,CASRPGHSSYNEQFF
.,many,TRBJ2-1,TRBV27,TGTGCCAGCAACCCGTCCCCAAATGAGCAGTTCTTC,CASNPSPNEQFF
TRBD1,.,TRBJ1-2,TRBV5-6,TGTGCCAGCAGTAACAGGGGAAATTATGGCTACACCTTC,CASSNRGNYGYTF
TRBD1,many,TRBJ2-6,TRBV10-3,TGTGCCATCAGTTGGGACAGGGCAAGCGGGGCCAACGTCCTGACTTTC,CAISWDRASGANVLTF
.,many,TRBJ2-5,TRBV6-1,TGTGCCAGCCAAAAGGGGGTACAAGAGACCCAGTACTTC,CASQKGVQETQYF
.,.,TRBJ2-7,TRBV3-1,TGTGCCACGTCGGGAGGGGGCCACGAGCAGTACTTC,CATSGGGHEQYF
TRBD1,many,TRBJ1-2,TRBV7-3,TGTGCCAGCAGCCCAGGGGGATCCGGCTATGGCTACACCTTC,CASSPGGSGYGYTF
.,.,TRBJ2-5,TRBV24-1,TGTGCCACCAGTGACCCCCGACAGAACCAAGAGGCCCAGTACTTC,CATSDPRQNQEAQYF
.,many,TRBJ2-7,TRBV11-1,TGTGCCAGCAGCTTAAGAGGTTCCTTCTACGAGCAGTACTTC,CASSLRGSFYEQYF
TRBD1,few,TRBJ2-5,TRBV6-5,TGTGCCAGCAGTTACTCCGGTCCGGGACAGGGGGCTCCAAGAGAGACCCAGTACTTC,CASSYSGPGQGAPRETQYF
TRBD2,.,TRBJ2-1,TRBV6-2/TRBV6-3,TGTGCCAGCAGTGCTCGAGGGACTAGCGGCTACAATGAGCAGTTCTTC,CASSARGTSGYNEQFF
.,many,TRBJ2-5,TRBV7-8,TGTGCCAGCAGCACAGAGACCCAGTACTTC,CASSTETQYF
.,many,TRBJ2-7,TRBV12-3/TRBV12-4,TGTGCCAGCAGTTTAGCCAGCGTTGTTAAGCAGTACTTC,CASSLASVVKQYF
TRBD1,many,TRBJ1-5,TRBV28,TGTGCCAGCAGTGGACAGGGCTATAGCAATCAGCCCCAGCATTTT,CASSGQGYSNQPQHF
TRBD2,.,TRBJ2-1,TRBV4-1,TGCGCCGGCAGCCAAGCCTGGGGGGAAGCGGGAGCCTACAATGAGCAGTTCTTC,CAGSQAWGEAGAYNEQFF
.,many,TRBJ2-1,TRBV7-6,TGTGCCAGCAGCTTAGAAAGGGTCGTCAATGAGCAGTTCTTC,CASSLERVVNEQFF
TRBD2,.,TRBJ2-5,TRBV30,TGTGCCCGGGGGGGGGTAGCGGGAGGTGAGACCCAGTACTTC,CARGGVAGGETQYF
.,.,TRBJ1-1,TRBV30,TGTGCCTGCGACCCGAACACTGAAGCTTTCTTT,CACDPNTEAFF
TRBD1,many,TRBJ2-7,TRBV6-1,TGTGCCAGCAGCCTTTATGACAGGGGGCTTTGGGAGCAGTACTTC,CASSLYDRGLWEQYF
.,many,TRBJ2-3,TRBV20-1,TGCAGTGCTAGCTACGGCGGGATTGGGGCTACGCAGTATTTT,CSASYGGIGATQYF
.,.,TRBJ2-1,TRBV7-8,TGTGCCAGCAGCTTAGCGCGACTTTACATTTACAATGAGCAGTTCTTC,CASSLARLYIYNEQFF
TRBD1,.,TRBJ1-2,TRBV2,TGTGCCAGCAGTGAGGGGACAGGGGGTTATGGCTACACCTTC,CASSEGTGGYGYTF
TRBD1,many,TRBJ2-7,TRBV12-3/TRBV12-4,TGTGCCAGCAGCTCTAACCGACAGGGAAGACCCTACGAGCAGTACTTC,CASSSNRQGRPYEQYF
TRBD1,few,TRBJ2-2,TRBV6-1,TGTGCCGGCAGGCACATTGGGACAGGGTCCGGGGAGCTGTTTTTT,CAGRHIGTGSGELFF
.,.,TRBJ2-7,TRBV7-8,TGTGCCAGCAGCTCCGGCCGCTTGCCCTACGAGCAGTACTTC,CASSSGRLPYEQYF
TRBD1,.,TRBJ2-7,TRBV7-2,TGTGCCAGCATCTCTACCCCGGGACAGGGGGCCTGGGGCGAGCAGTACTTC,CASISTPGQGAWGEQYF
TRBD2,many,TRBJ2-2,TRBV11-2,TGTGCCAGCAGCAGAGCCCCTACTAGCGGGAGGGCCGGGGAGCTGTTTTTT,CASSRAPTSGRAGELFF